These 4 T cell receptor beta chains came from one sample sequenced in a study of cytomegalovirus exposure and HLA in healthy donors. A multiplex PCR was run with 60 Vbeta primers and 13 Jbeta primers. The protocol was immunoSEQ multiplex PCR, while the TCRdb copy is restricted to in-frame clones and leaves out a portion. The table includes more than 150,000 clones, approximately 80% detected once. Source material: PBMCs. These receptors all stem from a girl between 5 and 17 years old in good health and CMV-seropositive.

The chain is built from TRBV6-1 and TRBJ2-1, with D perhaps matching TRBD2 (5 bases). The germline gives CDR1 MNHNS, CDR2 SASEGT. CDR3 length: 15 amino acids. Trimming removed 1 base from V and 2 bases from J, with 9 bases in between. CDR3 in amino acids: CASSEVGDTYNEQFF. The CDR3 bases are TGTGCCAGCAGTGAAGTGGGAGACACCTACAATGAGCAGTTCTTC.

The chain couples TRBV2 to TRBJ1-5, with 8 bases lining up with TRBD1. The junction had 2 bases not matched to a gene; V was cut back by 3 bases and J by 4 bases. Germline lookup yields CDR1 SNHLY and CDR2 FYNNEI. The CDR3 consists of 14 residues. The DNA for the CDR3 is TGTGCCAGCAGTGATCAGGGGGCGAATCAGCCCCAGCATTTT. This codes for CASSDQGANQPQHF.

V usage is TRBV6-7 and J usage is TRBJ1-1, with D possibly TRBD1 on 6 matching bases. TRBV6-7 is sorted into the ORF group, with uncertain function. Trimming shortened V by 6 bases and J by 1 base, and 12 bases separated the two germline ends. CDR3 length equals 14 residues. The CDR3 bases are TGTGCCAGCAGATCCGGACAGAAGAACACTGAAGCTTTCTTT. It codes for CASRSGQKNTEAFF.

This clone was seen once. The chain couples TRBV5-1 to TRBJ2-1; 9 bases map to TRBD2. The CDR3 sequence is 14 residues long. The V gene's germline CDR1 is SGHRS and CDR2 YFSETQ. Trimming at V came to 2 bases and at J to 7 bases, leaving 4 bases not matched to a gene. CDR3 DNA: TGCGCCAGCAGCTTTGGGCTAGCGGGAAATGAGCAGTTCTTC. Its translation is CASSFGLAGNEQFF.